This section outlines one TCR beta chain sequence together with its context. As yet, its antigen is unknown. The CDR3 is made up of 15 amino acids. Germline-derived CDR1 and CDR2 are SGHDN and FVKESK. V was pared by 7 bases and J by 1 base, with 4 bases of the junction left unmatched. This sample was taken from a study of a mutant IDH1 vaccine in newly diagnosed glioma. Some clones are missing from TCRdb's copy, which holds only in-frame ones; the method was immunoSEQ multiplex PCR. The table shows over 25,000 clones, with approximately 87% occurring only once. Sample time point: week 23, last vaccination. Every vaccine dose comprised 300 ug of mutant IDH1 20-mer peptide plus topical imiquimod.

The source was PBMCs, collected from a glioma patient whose treatment included an IDH1 peptide vaccine. The chain is built from TRBV14 and TRBJ2-6; 7 bases align to TRBD1. The origin of this receptor is a man aged 35 to 55 with glioma. CDR3 in DNA: TGTGCCAGCACCCCGACAGGGTCTGGGGCCAACGTCCTGACTTTC. Translated: CASTPTGSGANVLTF.